This T cell receptor beta chain was identified during a study of radiation and T cells in renal cell carcinoma. A remark on this clone: The target antigen is unknown.

As to time point: blood 2 weeks post-SBRT. The treatment is: 15 Gy SBRT to primary tumor, nephrectomy 4 weeks later. Clear cell pathology was present in this patient's renal cell carcinoma. Generated by immunoSEQ multiplex PCR, the TCRdb table keeps only in-frame clones and is missing some. Of some 120,000 clones in the sample, more than 70% were seen once. J lost 1 base, V lost 0 bases, and 0 bases had no gene match. The CDR3 length is 15 residues. Germline CDR1 LNHDA, CDR2 SQIVND (reference sequence). Study-wide findings and caveats: In blood, top tumor clones expanded by 2 weeks, shrinking by 4.

Sequences were derived from blood, sampled from a patient whose treatment included radiotherapy and nephrectomy. J is TRBJ2-4 and V is TRBV19, with 7 bases lining up with TRBD1. This sequence was found in a woman between 65 and 79 years old with renal cell carcinoma. CDR3 sequence: CASSIEGQAKNIQYF. The DNA of the CDR3 is TGTGCCAGTAGTATAGAGGGACAGGCCAAAAACATTCAGTACTTC.